This record looks at one T cell receptor (beta chain) sequence and its context. Assay: immunoSEQ multiplex PCR; the TCRdb copy retains only in-frame clones and omits some. The sample holds more than 400,000 clones, around 96% seen once. Trimming took 10 bases from V and 4 from J, leaving 17 bases between them. In germline, CDR1 is SNHLY, CDR2 FYNNEI. The CDR3 runs to 13 residues. This sample is part of a study of shared clonotypes between healthy human individuals. This clonotype was obtained from a woman in her twenties or thirties in good health. The sample consisted of naive CD4+ T cells sorted from blood. Subset described: CD45RA+ positively selected. The chain couples TRBV2 to TRBJ2-7; weak D call: TRBD1 (7 bases). The CDR3, as DNA: TGTGCCAACCGACCACCAGGGGGGTACGAGCAGTACTTC. Its translation: CANRPPGGYEQYF.